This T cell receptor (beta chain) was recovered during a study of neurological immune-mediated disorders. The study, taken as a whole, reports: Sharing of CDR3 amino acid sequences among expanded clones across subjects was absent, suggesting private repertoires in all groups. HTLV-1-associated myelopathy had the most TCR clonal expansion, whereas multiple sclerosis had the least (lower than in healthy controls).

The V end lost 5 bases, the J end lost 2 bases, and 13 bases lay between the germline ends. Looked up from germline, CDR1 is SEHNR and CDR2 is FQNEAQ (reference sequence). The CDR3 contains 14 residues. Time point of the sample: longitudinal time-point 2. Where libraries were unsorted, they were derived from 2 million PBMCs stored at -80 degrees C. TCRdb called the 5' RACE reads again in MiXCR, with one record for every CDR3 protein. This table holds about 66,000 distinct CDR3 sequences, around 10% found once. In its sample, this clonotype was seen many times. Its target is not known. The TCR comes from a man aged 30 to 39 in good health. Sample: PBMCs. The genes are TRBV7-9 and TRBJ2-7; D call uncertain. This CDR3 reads CASSIGPGPYEQYF. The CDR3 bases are TGTGCCAGCAGCATTGGACCCGGCCCCTACGAGCAGTACTTC.